The 20 T cell receptor beta chains below all came from one sample that was sequenced in a study of blood T cell repertoires in COVID-19. Assay used: immunoSEQ multiplex PCR; TCRdb lists only in-frame clones, some missing. This table holds around 120,000 clones, roughly nine tenths found once. Sequencing input: peripheral blood. Receptor source: a man aged 65-85 years who had recovered from COVID-19.

The CDR3 DNA reads TGTGCCAGCAGTGAAGCGCGTATGGTAGGGGCTGAAGCTTTCTTT. Encoded protein: CASSEARMVGAEAFF. This chain connects TRBV6-1 to TRBJ1-1; tentative D call: TRBD1 (5 bases). The germline V gene has CDR1 MNHNS and CDR2 SASEGT. The CDR3 covers 15 residues. V lost 0 bases and J 6 bases, leaving 14 bases between the germline ends.

The V gene is TRBV5-1, the J gene TRBJ1-3, with D possibly TRBD1 on 6 matching bases. Trimming stripped 1 base from V and 0 bases from J, with 8 bases between. The germline CDR1 and CDR2 sequences are SGHRS and YFSETQ. The CDR3 runs 15 residues. Written as DNA, the CDR3 is TGCGCCAGCAGCTTGACAGGGCTCTCTGGAAACACCATATATTTT. It yields the protein CASSLTGLSGNTIYF.

The chain carries TRBV7-3 and TRBJ2-2, with D uncertain. The CDR3 extends over 12 amino acids. The V and J ends lost 5 bases and 5 bases respectively, with 6 bases between them. Germline CDR1 SGHTA, CDR2 FQGTGA. The CDR3 is CASSPLTGELFF. The CDR3 DNA follows: TGTGCCAGCAGCCCCCTTACCGGGGAGCTGTTTTTT.

This clone was detected only a few times. The chain employs TRBV24-1 and TRBJ2-1; 8 bases fit TRBD2. The CDR3 spans 16 residues. Germline CDR1 KGHDR, CDR2 SFDVKD. The V segment lost 4 bases and the J segment 0 bases; nucleotides outside the gene matches: 4. In DNA, the CDR3 is TGTGCCACCAGTGAACCGAGCGGGAGCTCCTACAATGAGCAGTTCTTC. Translation gives CATSEPSGSSYNEQFF.

The chain employs TRBV5-4 and TRBJ1-2, with 8 positions matching TRBD1. Germline CDR1 reads SGHNT; CDR2 reads YYREEE (reference sequence). CDR3 length: 14 residues. Trimming at V came to 2 bases and at J to 5 bases, leaving 5 bases not matched to a gene. CDR3: CASSFAQGAYGYTF. The CDR3 DNA follows: TGTGCCAGCAGCTTTGCCCAGGGGGCTTATGGCTACACCTTC. Using reference TRBV5-4 and TRBJ1-2 for the parts outside the CDR3, the full variable domain is ETGVTQSPTHLIKTRGQQVTLRCSSQSGHNTVSWYQQALGQGPQFIFQYYREEENGRGNFPPRFSGLQFPNYSSELNVNALELDDSALYLCASSFAQGAYGYTFGSGTRLTVV.

This clone was recorded a few times. The V call is TRBV6-2 or TRBV6-3, the J call TRBJ2-7, with TRBD1 matching over 11 bases. Trimming cost V 8 bases and J 7 bases; bases outside gene matches: 10. CDR3 length: 14 amino acids. Germline-derived CDR1 and CDR2 are MNHEY and SVGEGT. CDR3 in amino acids: CASRPFGTGGEQYF. The CDR3 DNA reads as TGTGCCAGCCGCCCCTTTGGGACAGGGGGTGAGCAGTACTTC.

This clone was counted a single time. Other DNA sequences from this sample encode an identical CDR3 as well. The J gene is TRBJ2-5, the V gene TRBV5-1; 7 nucleotides line up with TRBD2. CDR3 size: 14 residues. The trim removed 7 bases at V and 1 base at J, leaving 7 bases unmatched. Germline values: CDR1 SGHRS, CDR2 YFSETQ. The CDR3 bases are TGCGCCAGCCGACCGGGAGGATTCCAAGAGACCCAGTACTTC. Amino acids: CASRPGGFQETQYF.

The J gene is TRBJ2-1, the V gene TRBV7-3; TRBD1 might be the D (5 bases). Germline CDR1 and CDR2: SGHTA and FQGTGA. V lost 2 bases, J lost 6 bases, and 8 bases lay in between. The CDR3 sequence is 13 residues long. The CDR3 protein is CASSLGATNEQFF. CDR3 bases: TGTGCCAGCAGCTTAGGGGCGACCAATGAGCAGTTCTTC.

The genes are TRBV6-5 and TRBJ2-5, with D possibly being TRBD2 (5 bases). This CDR3 is 13 amino acids long. V lost 7 bases to trimming and J lost 5 bases, with 14 bases between them. Germline V CDR1 and CDR2: MNHEY, SVGAGI. CDR3 coding DNA: TGTGCCAGCAAAGCGGATGATTATGAGACCCAGTACTTC. Amino acid sequence: CASKADDYETQYF.

The V gene is TRBV5-6, the J gene TRBJ1-2; D is uncertain. Germline values: CDR1 SGHDT, CDR2 YYEEEE. CDR3 length equals 13 residues. V lost 7 bases to trimming and J lost 0 bases, with 10 bases between them. The DNA for the CDR3 is TGTGCCAGCGCGCAAGAGACTAACTATGGCTACACCTTC. Translation: CASAQETNYGYTF.

The V gene is TRBV25-1, the J gene TRBJ1-3; 11 nucleotides line up with TRBD1. V trimming: 6 bases; J trimming: 8 bases; junction bases outside the gene matches: 15. This CDR3 contains 17 residues. The germline V gene has CDR1 MGHDK and CDR2 SYGVNS. The CDR3 DNA reads as TGTGCCAGCAGGCCCGATCTTGGGACAGGGGGATTTGACACCATATATTTT. This codes for CASRPDLGTGGFDTIYF. The variable domain in full, completed from reference TRBV25-1 and TRBJ1-3, reads EADIYQTPRYLVIGTGKKITLECSQTMGHDKMYWYQQDPGMELHLIHYSYGVNSTEKGDLSSESTVSRIRTEHFPLTLESARPSHTSQYLCASRPDLGTGGFDTIYFGEGSWLTVV.

This chain joins TRBV7-7 and TRBJ2-5; D might be TRBD2 (6 bases). V was shortened by 5 bases and J by 0 bases, with 7 bases between the two germline ends. CDR1 and CDR2 from the germline V gene are SSHAT and FNYEAQ (reference sequence). The CDR3 is 13 residues long. CDR3 in amino acids: CASSREYQETQYF. As DNA, the CDR3 is TGTGCCAGCAGCCGGGAGTACCAAGAGACCCAGTACTTC.

This chain links TRBV30 with TRBJ2-7; TRBD1 agrees at 8 bases. This CDR3 has 13 residues. From germline, CDR1 is GTSNPN and CDR2 SVGIG (reference sequence). J gave up 7 bases and V 2 bases, and 7 bases lay outside the gene matches. The CDR3, as DNA: TGTGCCTGGAGTCTGGCAGGGGGCTTAGAGCAGTACTTC. It is translated as CAWSLAGGLEQYF. The entire variable domain, with the rest obtained from reference TRBV30 and TRBJ2-7, is as follows: SQTIHQWPATLVQPVGSPLSLECTVEGTSNPNLYWYRQAAGRGLQLLFYSVGIGQISSEVPQNLSASRPQDRQFILSSKKLLLSDSGFYLCAWSLAGGLEQYFGPGTRLTVT.

V gene TRBV11-2 combines with J gene TRBJ1-6, with unresolved D. Germline CDR1 is SGHAT and CDR2 is FQNNGV. This CDR3 contains 14 residues. The V gene lost 3 bases and the J gene lost 7 bases, with 10 bases spanning the gap. The CDR3 here is CASSLTHGNSPLHF. The CDR3 nucleotides read TGTGCCAGCAGCTTGACCCACGGGAATTCACCCCTCCACTTT.

CDR3 loop: CSVGLRLANYGYTF. The CDR3 bases are TGCAGCGTTGGGCTCAGGTTAGCTAACTATGGCTACACCTTC. The genes are TRBV29-1 and TRBJ1-2; D not certain. CDR1 SQVTM and CDR2 ANQGSEA come from the germline V gene. This CDR3 has 14 residues. With 4 bases removed from V and 0 bases from J, the gap between germline ends came to 12 bases.

V and J are TRBV18 and TRBJ1-2; no clear D gene. The CDR3 covers 11 residues. V was cut by 4 bases and J by 6 bases, with 6 bases left in between. Germline V gives CDR1 KGHSH, CDR2 LQKENI. The CDR3 sequence is CASSRQDGYTF. CDR3 nucleotide sequence: TGTGCCAGCTCACGGCAGGATGGCTACACCTTC.

V and J are TRBV7-9 and TRBJ1-1, with 8 bases that match TRBD1. Germline loops: CDR1 SEHNR, CDR2 FQNEAQ (reference sequence). V shed 1 base and J 6 bases; nucleotides not matched to a gene: 4. This CDR3 spans 14 amino acids. Here the CDR3 DNA reads TGTGCCAGCAGCTTAGAATACAGGGGGGCTGAAGCTTTCTTT. It specifies CASSLEYRGAEAFF.

The rearrangement uses TRBV6-5 and TRBJ2-1; tentative D call: TRBD2 (6 bases). This CDR3 has 15 amino acids. Trimming took 2 bases from V and 4 from J, leaving 12 bases between them. Germline V gene data show CDR1 as MNHEY and CDR2 as SVGAGI. CDR3 sequence: CASSYGTFPYNEQFF. Written as DNA, the CDR3 is TGTGCCAGCAGTTACGGGACTTTTCCTTACAATGAGCAGTTCTTC.

CDR3 loop: CASSRGPNTEAFF. The CDR3 coding sequence is TGTGCCAGCAGCAGGGGGCCGAACACTGAAGCTTTCTTT. The V call is TRBV6-5, the J call TRBJ1-1; 8 bases agree with TRBD1. The CDR3 totals 13 residues. Germline CDR1 reads MNHEY; CDR2 reads SVGAGI. J gave up 1 base and V 6 bases, and 1 base lay outside the gene matches.

This clone has just one count. The CDR3, as DNA: TGTGCCAGCAGCTTAGGGGACAGTCAGCCCCAGCATTTT. This sequence encodes CASSLGDSQPQHF. J is TRBJ1-5 and V is TRBV7-6; TRBD1 matches 7 bases. This CDR3 region has 13 residues. The trim removed 1 base at V and 6 bases at J, leaving 0 bases unmatched. CDR1 SGHVS and CDR2 FNYEAQ come from the germline V gene.